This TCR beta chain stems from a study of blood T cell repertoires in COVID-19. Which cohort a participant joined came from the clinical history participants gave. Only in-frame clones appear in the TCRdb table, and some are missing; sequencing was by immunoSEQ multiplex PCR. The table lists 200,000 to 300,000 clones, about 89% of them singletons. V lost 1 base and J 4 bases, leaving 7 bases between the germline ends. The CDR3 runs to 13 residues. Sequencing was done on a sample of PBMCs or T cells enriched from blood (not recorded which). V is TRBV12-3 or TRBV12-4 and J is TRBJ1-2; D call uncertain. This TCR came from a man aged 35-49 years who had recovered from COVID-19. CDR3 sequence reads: CASSLGAFYGYTF. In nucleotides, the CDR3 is TGTGCCAGCAGTTTAGGGGCGTTCTATGGCTACACCTTC.